This TCR beta chain was identified in a study of blood T cells in healthy people across ages (dated by TCRdb to the mid-2010s). Concerning the study at large: In model experiments, template switching captured roughly one uniquely barcoded TCR beta cDNA molecule for every two T cells. Donors of different ages were randomly distributed across sequencing lanes to avoid experimental bias. Four age groups were formed from the donors: young (average roughly 16 years), middle-aged (approximately 40), aged (around 68) and long-lived (about 80). Using the same blood draw, the study looked at two additional independent replicas of 1 million unique cDNA reads for two donors, one aged 18 to 30 and the other aged 80 or older. Using deep sequencing normalized with unique cDNA molecular identifiers, the study measured how TCR beta repertoire diversity changes with age.

This clonotype came up a few times. The clone's antigen remains unknown. No clone much larger than this one lies a single base away; base qualities are absent. The investigation overall reported the following: Donor CMV infection status was unknown, potentially confounding age-related changes in expanded clonotypes. Compared with the aged group, more naive CD4+ T cells, fewer expanded clones and increased TCR diversity were shown by the long-lived group, suggesting age selection. Estimates of total diversity based on one million sequenced T cells were considered lower bounds and underestimates. Conclusive comparison of naive and antigen-experienced compartments was prevented by the profiling of bulk unsorted PBMCs. Observed TCR beta diversity per million T cells fell roughly linearly with age, and a significant reduction was already apparent by age around 40. The percentage of naive T cells measured by flow cytometry correlated strongly with observed TCR beta diversity.

Libraries were built with 5' RACE. The sequencer was an Illumina HiSeq 2500. A second roughly 6 to 11 cycle PCR used a sample-barcoded 5' primer and a J-beta primer mix. A unique molecular identifier was introduced onto each TCR beta cDNA molecule by a template-switch 5' adaptor carrying 12 random nucleotides. Each sample yielded at least 2.5 million CDR3-containing paired-end reads. The Mint cDNA synthesis kit, primed by a TRBC-specific oligonucleotide, was used to synthesize first-strand cDNA from all RNA. After uracil-DNA glycosylase treatment, a first 18-cycle PCR used universal primers M1SS and BC2_uni_R on all cDNA. The source study handled its data this way. Each sample was normalized by randomly selecting 1 million high-quality reads, each carrying a distinct molecular identifier. Instead of being binned into consensus sequences, reads with shared molecular identifiers were discarded. MiTCR, run with a Q25 quality threshold and the strictest error-elimination algorithm, handled CDR3 identification, clonotype clustering and error correction. A nonparametric unseen species model using Euler transformation provided a lower-bound estimate of total TCR beta diversity. In TCRdb, the public reads were trimmed at Q25 with fastp and aligned with MiXCR, with productive beta chains retained. For every CDR3 protein sequence, its rows merge into one entry that carries the most common genes and DNA. These V and J calls rely on TCRdb rather than the paper's analysis. The sample table contains approximately 820,000 distinct CDR3 sequences; only one count was recorded for roughly 44% of them. The ten most abundant clones make up about a fifth of the sample.

The approximately 39 donors, aged about 6 to 95 years, were systemically healthy Caucasian individuals from Russia. Each donor gave 8 to 10 milliliters of peripheral blood, drawn into EDTA-treated Vacutainer tubes. PBMCs were isolated by Ficoll-Paque density-gradient centrifugation, with at least 7 million obtained per sample. Total RNA, at least 6 micrograms per sample, was extracted from PBMCs with Trizol reagent. For every donor, an aliquot of PBMCs went through flow cytometry to measure the percentages of naive CD45RAhigh/CD27high T cells. V is reduced by 0 bases and J by 4 bases, leaving a spacing of 11 bases between them. As encoded in the germline V gene (reference sequence), CDR1 is LNHNV while CDR2 is YYDKDF. Spanning cysteine to phenylalanine, the CDR3 consists of 15 amino acids. Left in the record is the CDR3 DNA by itself, 45 bases read in frame from the first base.

Source material: blood. This receptor was obtained from a man between 60 and 75 years old in good health. The chain links TRBV15 with TRBJ2-3; a confident D gene designation cannot be given. The nucleotides are TGTGCCACCAGCAGAGATATGGCGCGCGCAGATACGCAGTATTTT. Translated, it gives CATSRDMARADTQYF.